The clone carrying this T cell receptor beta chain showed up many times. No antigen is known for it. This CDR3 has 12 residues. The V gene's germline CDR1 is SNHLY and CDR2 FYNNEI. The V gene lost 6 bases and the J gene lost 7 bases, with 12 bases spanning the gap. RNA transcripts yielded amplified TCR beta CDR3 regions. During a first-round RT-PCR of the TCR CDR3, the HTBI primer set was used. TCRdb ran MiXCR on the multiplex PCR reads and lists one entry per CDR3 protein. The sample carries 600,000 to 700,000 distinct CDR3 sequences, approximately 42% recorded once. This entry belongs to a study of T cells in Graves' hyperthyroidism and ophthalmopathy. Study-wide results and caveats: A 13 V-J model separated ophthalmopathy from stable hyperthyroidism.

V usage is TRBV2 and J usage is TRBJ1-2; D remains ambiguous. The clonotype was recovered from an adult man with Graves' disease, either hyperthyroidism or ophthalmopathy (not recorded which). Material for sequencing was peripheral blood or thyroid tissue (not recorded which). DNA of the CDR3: TGTGCCAGCAGCCCCGAAGCAGGTGGCTACACCTTC. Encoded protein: CASSPEAGGYTF.